Each of the 14 T cell receptor beta chains below was sequenced from the same sample in a study of identical twins. TCRdb called the 5' RACE reads again in MiXCR, with one record for every CDR3 protein. The repertoire has some 300,000 distinct CDR3 sequences, about 12% of them found once; the top ten carry 7.2%. Another study also made use of these data, one on yellow fever vaccine responses in identical twins.

The sample was CD8+ T cells sorted from blood. The receptors come from a woman under 30 in good health.

This clonotype was observed at least ten times. This chain joins TRBV12-3 or TRBV12-4 and TRBJ2-2, with 9 bases lining up with TRBD2. With V trimmed by 3 bases and J by 6 bases, 2 bases remained unmatched. The CDR3 loop spans 14 amino acids. CDR3 nucleotides: TGTGCCAGCAGTTTGGCGGGAGGGCCCGGGGAGCTGTTTTTT. As protein: CASSLAGGPGELFF.

The chain carries TRBV9 and TRBJ1-3; unclear D gene. CDR3 length: 15 residues. Germline-derived CDR1 and CDR2 are SGDLS and YYNGEE. The V and J ends lost 3 bases and 4 bases respectively, with 14 bases between them. CDR3 sequence reads: CASSGSMAVGNTIYF. DNA of the CDR3: TGTGCCAGCAGCGGCTCGATGGCCGTGGGAAACACCATATATTTT.

This clonotype was found a few times. The chain carries TRBV5-1 and TRBJ2-7, with TRBD2 matching 10 bases. The CDR3 has 15 residues. Germline trimming cut 4 bases from V and 0 bases from J; bases unmatched to any gene: 4. CDR1 and CDR2 (germline): SGHRS, YFSETQ. The CDR3 region is CASSLGTSDSYEQYV. In DNA, the CDR3 is TGCGCCAGCAGCCTCGGGACTAGCGACTCCTACGAGCAGTACGTC.

This chain links TRBV12-3 or TRBV12-4 with TRBJ2-2, with a weak D call TRBD2 (6 bases). The V end lost 6 bases, the J end lost 4 bases, and 15 bases lay between the germline ends. This CDR3 is built from 15 residues. The CDR3 nucleotides read TGTGCCAGCAGCCCCCTTAGCGGCCGCACCGGGGAGCTGTTTTTT. Amino acid sequence: CASSPLSGRTGELFF.

V is TRBV15 and J is TRBJ2-7, with D unresolved. V was cut by 0 bases and J by 4 bases, with 16 bases left in between. CDR1 is LNHNV, CDR2 YYDKDF, per germline (reference sequence). CDR3 size: 16 residues. The chain's CDR3 is CATSRDTETRSYEQYF. The DNA for the CDR3 is TGTGCCACCAGCAGAGATACCGAGACCAGAAGTTACGAGCAGTACTTC.

The CDR3 sequence: CASSTGTGRGTQYF. CDR3 in DNA: TGTGCCAGCAGTACCGGGACAGGGAGGGGGACCCAGTACTTC. V and J are TRBV12-3 or TRBV12-4 and TRBJ2-5, with TRBD1 identical over 9 bases. V shed 5 bases, J shed 7 bases, and the junction held 8 bases outside the gene matches. This CDR3 region has 14 residues.

The chain combines TRBV6-1 with TRBJ1-2; D call uncertain. The CDR3 sequence is 15 residues long. Germline V CDR1 and CDR2: MNHNS, SASEGT. V was pared by 0 bases and J by 5 bases, with 13 bases between. The CDR3 spells CASSEALREWYGYTF. In DNA, the CDR3 is TGTGCCAGCAGTGAAGCGCTAAGGGAGTGGTATGGCTACACCTTC.

The CDR3 coding sequence is TGCGCCAGCAGCCAATCTGCCGGGACTAGCGGGAGTGGCCGTACAGATACGCAGTATTTT. It is translated as CASSQSAGTSGSGRTDTQYF. This sequence joins TRBV4-1 and TRBJ2-3; the match to TRBD2 covers 14 bases. This CDR3 region has 20 residues. Germline-derived CDR1 and CDR2 are MGHRA and YSYEKL. With 2 bases clipped from V and 3 bases from J, the junction kept 13 bases outside the gene matches.

This rearrangement joins TRBV2 to TRBJ2-3; weak D call: TRBD2 (6 bases). V was clipped by 1 base and J by 3 bases, with 14 bases between them. The CDR3 is made up of 16 amino acids. The germline V gene encodes CDR1 SNHLY and CDR2 FYNNEI. The DNA of the CDR3 is TGTGCCAGCAGTGAAGGGGGCGGGATAACAACAGATACGCAGTATTTT. Residues: CASSEGGGITTDTQYF.

This clonotype was counted ten times or more. The chain combines TRBV4-1 with TRBJ2-2; no definite D call. CDR3 length: 15 residues. The V and J ends lost 0 bases and 5 bases respectively, with 10 bases between them. Germline CDR1 and CDR2: MGHRA and YSYEKL. The DNA for the CDR3 is TGCGCCAGCAGCCAAGAACCGGGTCCGACCGGGGAGCTGTTTTTT. Translating it yields CASSQEPGPTGELFF.

The chain couples TRBV4-1 to TRBJ2-3, with D maybe TRBD2 (5 bases). Germline-derived CDR1 and CDR2 are MGHRA and YSYEKL. V was shortened by 6 bases and J by 2 bases, with 21 bases between the two germline ends. There are 17 residues in the CDR3. CDR3 in DNA: TGCGCCAGCAGTCAGCGTGGTGGCGAAGACTACACAGATACGCAGTATTTT. This gives the protein CASSQRGGEDYTDTQYF.

This clonotype showed up many times. The J gene is TRBJ1-1, the V gene TRBV7-8; D is unresolved. The V end lost 4 bases, the J end lost 3 bases, and 9 bases lay between the germline ends. There are 13 residues in the CDR3. Germline V gives CDR1 SGHVS, CDR2 FQNEAQ. The CDR3 protein is CASSSNLYTEAFF. The CDR3 nucleotides read TGTGCCAGCAGCTCAAATCTATACACTGAAGCTTTCTTT.

The J gene is TRBJ2-3, the V gene TRBV14; 10 positions match TRBD1. The germline V gene encodes CDR1 SGHDN and CDR2 FVKESK. The CDR3 is 17 residues long. Germline trimming cut 2 bases from V and 8 bases from J; bases unmatched to any gene: 13. In nucleotides, the CDR3 is TGTGCCAGCAGCCAACGGTCGGGACAGGGGCCTCTCCGTACGCAGTATTTT. It yields the protein CASSQRSGQGPLRTQYF.

The CDR3 sequence: CAISEGGILYNEQFF. CDR3 coding DNA: TGTGCCATCAGTGAGGGGGGAATACTATACAATGAGCAGTTCTTC. V and J are TRBV10-3 and TRBJ2-1; D tentatively fits TRBD1 or TRBD2 (5 bases each). The CDR3 is 15 amino acids. Per the germline V gene, CDR1 is ENHRY and CDR2 is SYGVKD. Between the trimmed V and J ends, which lost 2 bases and 4 bases, there was a span of 12 bases.